What follows are 21 T cell receptor beta chains derived from one specimen sequenced in a study of OX40 agonist ivuxolimab in advanced cancers. Generated by immunoSEQ multiplex PCR, the TCRdb table keeps only in-frame clones and is missing some. The table has tens of thousands of clones, about four fifths seen once. Sequences were derived from CD4+ or CD8+ T cells sorted from blood, sampled in a trial of the OX40 agonist ivuxolimab. All receptors derive from an adult with an advanced solid tumor such as melanoma, head and neck, liver or kidney cancer.

This clone came up a few times. This chain joins TRBV27 and TRBJ1-5; the D is unclear. The CDR3 spans 11 residues. Germline assignment: CDR1 MNHEY and CDR2 SMNVEV (reference sequence). V was trimmed by 3 bases and J by 10 bases, leaving 7 bases between them. CDR3 nucleotide sequence: TGTGCCAGCAGTTTCCGTCACCCCCAGCATTTT. This translates into CASSFRHPQHF.

V and J are TRBV6-1 and TRBJ2-1; the D is unclear. Germline V gives CDR1 MNHNS, CDR2 SASEGT. The V and J ends lost 8 bases and 1 base respectively, with 12 bases between them. The CDR3 is 14 amino acids. CDR3 in DNA: TGTGCCAGCCAAAAACTCGAATCCTACAATGAGCAGTTCTTC. The encoded protein is CASQKLESYNEQFF.

The chain employs TRBV5-1 and TRBJ2-7; 7 bases fit TRBD1. This CDR3 has 14 residues. The V gene end was trimmed by 4 bases and the J gene end by 3 bases; junction bases not matched to a gene: 7. Germline V gene data show CDR1 as SGHRS and CDR2 as YFSETQ. CDR3 in amino acids: CASSHPGQSYEQYF. DNA of the CDR3: TGCGCCAGCAGCCATCCGGGACAGAGCTACGAGCAGTACTTC. The full variable domain, with the rest looked up from reference TRBV5-1 and TRBJ2-7, is KAGVTQTPRYLIKTRGQQVTLSCSPISGHRSVSWYQQTPGQGLQFLFEYFSETQRNKGNFPGRFSGRQFSNSRSEMNVSTLELGDSALYLCASSHPGQSYEQYFGPGTRLTVT.

The chain recombines TRBV7-7 with TRBJ2-3, with 8 bases matching TRBD2. The CDR3 is 16 amino acids. Trimming at V came to 5 bases and at J to 0 bases, leaving 7 bases not matched to a gene. Germline V gene lookup returns CDR1 SSHAT and CDR2 FNYEAQ (reference sequence). In nucleotides, the CDR3 is TGTGCCAGCAGCCCGCGTTTAGCGGGGAGCACAGATACGCAGTATTTT. This translates into CASSPRLAGSTDTQYF.

This clone was observed once. The V and J genes are TRBV5-4 and TRBJ2-7; the D call may be TRBD1 or TRBD2 (7 bases each). Germline V CDR1 and CDR2: SGHNT, YYREEE (reference sequence). The ends were cut back, 3 bases at V and 6 bases at J, with 16 bases in the middle. CDR3 size: 14 residues. CDR3: CASSYSTGRGEQYF. The DNA of the CDR3 is TGTGCCAGCAGCTACTCGACAGGGAGGGGCGAGCAGTACTTC.

The chain has TRBV6-5 and TRBJ2-1; unclear D gene. Germline values: CDR1 MNHEY, CDR2 SVGAGI. Trimming stripped 2 bases from V and 9 bases from J, with 11 bases between. CDR3 length equals 13 residues. The CDR3 DNA follows: TGTGCCAGCAGTTACGGGTCTGACGGTGAGCAGTTCTTC. Encoded protein: CASSYGSDGEQFF.

The chain has TRBV7-8 and TRBJ1-2, with D perhaps matching TRBD1 (6 bases). This CDR3 has 15 residues. V gave up 1 base and J gave up 3 bases, with 12 bases separating them. The germline CDR1 and CDR2 sequences are SGHVS and FQNEAQ. The CDR3 nucleotides read TGTGCCAGCAGCTTAGAAAACAGGGAATACTATGGCTACACCTTC. Encoded protein: CASSLENREYYGYTF.

The genes are TRBV5-5 and TRBJ2-7; TRBD1 matches 9 bases. CDR3 length: 14 residues. Germline V gene lookup returns CDR1 SGHKS and CDR2 YYEKEE (reference sequence). With 4 bases clipped from V and 5 bases from J, the junction kept 7 bases outside the gene matches. The CDR3 nucleotides are TGTGCCAGCAGCCTATCCGGGACAGGGCACGAGCAGTACTTC. Translated: CASSLSGTGHEQYF.

The chain joins TRBV27 to TRBJ2-3; D is unclear. Per the germline V gene, CDR1 is MNHEY and CDR2 is SMNVEV (reference sequence). V shed 3 bases and J shed 1 base, with 5 bases lying between them. The CDR3 is 13 amino acids. CDR3 in DNA: TGTGCCAGCAGTTTGTTAGGCACAGATACGCAGTATTTT. Protein product: CASSLLGTDTQYF.

V and J are TRBV12-5 and TRBJ2-7, with 7 bases identical to TRBD1. With V trimmed by 2 bases and J by 0 bases, 1 base remained unmatched. The CDR3 sequence is 14 residues long. Per germline, CDR1 LGHNT and CDR2 FRNRAP. The CDR3, as DNA: TGTGCTAGTGGTTTGAGGGACAGCTCCTACGAGCAGTACTTC. Residues: CASGLRDSSYEQYF. Variable domain in full (rest from reference TRBV12-5 and TRBJ2-7): DARVTQTPRHKVTEMGQEVTMRCQPILGHNTVFWYRQTMMQGLELLAYFRNRAPLDDSGMPKDRFSAEMPDATLATLKIQPSEPRDSAVYFCASGLRDSSYEQYFGPGTRLTVT.

CDR3 sequence: CASSLIPSGSYNEQFF. The CDR3 region has the DNA TGTGCCAGCAGCTTGATCCCTAGCGGGAGCTACAATGAGCAGTTCTTC. The chain has TRBV7-3 and TRBJ2-1; 10 bases align to TRBD2. Germline CDR1 SGHTA, CDR2 FQGTGA. J gave up 3 bases and V 3 bases, and 5 bases lay outside the gene matches. The CDR3 has 16 residues.

V gene TRBV5-6 combines with J gene TRBJ1-6; tentatively, D is TRBD1 (5 bases). The CDR3 is made up of 17 amino acids. The germline gives CDR1 SGHDT, CDR2 YYEEEE. V was pared by 0 bases and J by 7 bases, with 17 bases between. Here the CDR3 reads CASSLGGNPWGNSPLHF. The CDR3 DNA sequence: TGTGCCAGCAGCTTGGGGGGTAACCCCTGGGGGAATTCACCCCTCCACTTT.

V gene TRBV11-3 combines with J gene TRBJ2-7, with unresolved D. The length of the CDR3 is 13 residues. V shed 4 bases and J shed 3 bases, with 10 bases lying between them. Germline loops: CDR1 SGHNT, CDR2 YENEEA. CDR3 residues: CASSSGLNYEQYF. The CDR3 DNA sequence: TGTGCCAGCAGCTCCGGGCTTAACTACGAGCAGTACTTC. The complete variable domain, with remaining parts taken from reference TRBV11-3 and TRBJ2-7, reads EAGVVQSPRYKIIEKKQPVAFWCNPISGHNTLYWYLQNLGQGPELLIRYENEEAVDDSQLPKDRFSAERLKGVDSTLKIQPAELGDSAVYLCASSSGLNYEQYFGPGTRLTVT.

The CDR3 DNA reads TGTGCCGGGATCAGGGGGAACACTGAAGCTTTCTTT. Residues: CAGIRGNTEAFF. This chain uses TRBV7-9 with TRBJ1-1; tentative D call: TRBD1 (6 bases). V shed 11 bases and J shed 1 base, with 11 bases lying between them. Germline-derived CDR1 and CDR2 are SEHNR and FQNEAQ (reference sequence). The CDR3 contains 12 residues.

The J gene is TRBJ2-1, the V gene TRBV4-1, with a possible D match to TRBD2 (7 bases). Per the germline V gene, CDR1 is MGHRA and CDR2 is YSYEKL. Between the trimmed V and J ends, which lost 0 bases and 3 bases, there was a span of 12 bases. This CDR3 comprises 16 residues. As DNA, the CDR3 is TGCGCCAGCAGCCAAGAGGGGGGGGCTTTCTACAATGAGCAGTTCTTC. It encodes CASSQEGGAFYNEQFF.

The V call is TRBV7-9, the J call TRBJ2-7; D is perhaps TRBD2 (6 bases). Germline V gene sequence: CDR1 SEHNR, CDR2 FQNEAQ (reference sequence). The CDR3 is 13 amino acids. Trimming took off 5 bases at V and 4 bases at J, with 12 bases between the two ends. The CDR3 loop reads CASSPESGYEQYF. For the CDR3, the DNA is TGTGCCAGCAGCCCCGAGAGCGGGTACGAGCAGTACTTC.

For this clone: The same CDR3 is also encoded by other DNA sequences in this sample. The V call is TRBV9, the J call TRBJ1-5; D is uncertain. Germline values: CDR1 SGDLS, CDR2 YYNGEE. The CDR3 contains 13 residues. Between the trimmed V and J ends, which lost 2 bases and 3 bases, there was a span of 6 bases. The CDR3 DNA reads as TGTGCCAGCAGCGTTGGCTCCAATCAGCCCCAGCATTTT. It specifies CASSVGSNQPQHF.

The chain links TRBV5-8 to TRBJ2-5, with 12 bases lining up with TRBD2. This CDR3 has 16 residues. In germline, CDR1 is SGHTS, CDR2 YDEGEE. V gave up 5 bases and J gave up 4 bases; unmatched junction bases: 9. The CDR3: CASRTRLAGVSETQYF. The CDR3 region has the DNA TGTGCCAGCAGAACCCGACTAGCGGGAGTCTCAGAGACCCAGTACTTC.

The chain is built from TRBV29-1 and TRBJ1-5; possibly TRBD1 for D (5 bases). The CDR3 contains 12 residues. CDR1 is SQVTM, CDR2 ANQGSEA, per germline. V dropped 7 bases and J dropped 3 bases, with 10 bases sitting between them. CDR3: CSAGRDNQPQHF. Here the CDR3 DNA reads TGCAGCGCCGGCAGGGACAATCAGCCCCAGCATTTT.

V gene TRBV7-8 combines with J gene TRBJ2-1, with a possible D match to TRBD2 (5 bases). V was clipped by 3 bases and J by 8 bases, with 11 bases between them. The CDR3 is 13 residues long. Germline assignment: CDR1 SGHVS and CDR2 FQNEAQ. The CDR3 coding sequence is TGTGCCAGCAGCTTGGTCGGGGTTGATGAGCAGTTCTTC. This gives the protein CASSLVGVDEQFF.

This chain joins TRBV28 and TRBJ2-2; TRBD2 matches at 11 bases. Germline assignment: CDR1 MDHEN and CDR2 SYDVKM. The junction had 0 bases not matched to a gene; V was cut back by 4 bases and J by 5 bases. The CDR3 consists of 14 residues. The CDR3 is CASSWTSGTGELFF. The CDR3 DNA follows: TGTGCCAGCAGTTGGACTAGCGGGACCGGGGAGCTGTTTTTT.